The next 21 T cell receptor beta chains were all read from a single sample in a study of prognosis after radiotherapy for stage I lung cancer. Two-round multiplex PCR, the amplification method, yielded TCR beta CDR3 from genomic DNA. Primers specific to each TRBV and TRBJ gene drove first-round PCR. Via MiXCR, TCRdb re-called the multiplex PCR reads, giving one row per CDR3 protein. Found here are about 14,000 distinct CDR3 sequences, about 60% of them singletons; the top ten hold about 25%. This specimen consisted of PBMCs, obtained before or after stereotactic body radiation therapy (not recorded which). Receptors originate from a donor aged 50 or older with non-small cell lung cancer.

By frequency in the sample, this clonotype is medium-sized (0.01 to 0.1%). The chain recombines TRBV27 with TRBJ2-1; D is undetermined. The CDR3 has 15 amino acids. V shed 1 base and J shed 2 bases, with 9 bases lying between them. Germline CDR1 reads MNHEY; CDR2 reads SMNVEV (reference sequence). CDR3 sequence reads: CASSLWQSTYNEQFF. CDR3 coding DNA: TGTGCCAGCAGTTTATGGCAGTCGACCTACAATGAGCAGTTCTTC.

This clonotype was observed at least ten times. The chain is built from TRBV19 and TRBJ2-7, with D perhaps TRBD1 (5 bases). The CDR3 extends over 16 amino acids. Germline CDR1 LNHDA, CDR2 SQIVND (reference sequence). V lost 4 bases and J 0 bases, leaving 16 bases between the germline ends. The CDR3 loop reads CASSTIDRAHSYEQYF. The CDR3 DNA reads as TGTGCCAGTAGTACTATCGACAGAGCCCACTCCTACGAGCAGTACTTC.

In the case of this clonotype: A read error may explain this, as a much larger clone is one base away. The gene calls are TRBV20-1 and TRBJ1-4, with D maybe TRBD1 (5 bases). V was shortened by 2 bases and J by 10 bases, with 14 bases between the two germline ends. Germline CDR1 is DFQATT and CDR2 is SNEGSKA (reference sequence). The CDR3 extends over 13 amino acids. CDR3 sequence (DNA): TGCAGTGCTAGATGGCCTATCGGGGCAAAACTGTTTTTT. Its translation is CSARWPIGAKLFF.

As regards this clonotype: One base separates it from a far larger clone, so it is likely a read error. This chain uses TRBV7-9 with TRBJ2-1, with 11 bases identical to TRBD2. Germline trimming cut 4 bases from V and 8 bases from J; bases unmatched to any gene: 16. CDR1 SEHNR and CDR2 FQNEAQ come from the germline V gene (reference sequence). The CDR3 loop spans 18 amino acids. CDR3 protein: CASSSQGPLAGAMDEQFF. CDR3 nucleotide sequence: TGTGCCAGCAGCTCCCAAGGCCCACTAGCGGGAGCGATGGATGAGCAGTTCTTC. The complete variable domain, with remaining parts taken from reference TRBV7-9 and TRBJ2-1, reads DTGVSQNPRHKITKRGQNVTFRCDPISEHNRLYWYRQTLGQGPEFLTYFQNEAQLEKSRLLSDRFSAERPKGSFSTLEIQRTEQGDSAMYLCASSSQGPLAGAMDEQFFGPGTRLTVL.

The CDR3 is CSARDLERLVTDTQYF. In DNA form, the CDR3 reads TGCAGTGCTAGAGATCTAGAGCGTCTAGTCACAGATACGCAGTATTTT. The chain uses TRBV20-1 and TRBJ2-3; no firm D call. Trimming pared 0 bases from V and 2 bases from J, leaving 15 bases between. CDR3 size: 16 residues. CDR1 and CDR2 (germline): DFQATT, SNEGSKA (reference sequence).

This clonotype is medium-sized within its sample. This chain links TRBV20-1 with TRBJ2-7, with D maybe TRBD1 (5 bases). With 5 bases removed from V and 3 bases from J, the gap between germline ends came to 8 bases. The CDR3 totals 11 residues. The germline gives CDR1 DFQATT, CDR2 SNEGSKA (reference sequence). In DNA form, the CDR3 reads TGCAGTGCTGCGGACAACTACGAGCAGTACTTC. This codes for CSAADNYEQYF.

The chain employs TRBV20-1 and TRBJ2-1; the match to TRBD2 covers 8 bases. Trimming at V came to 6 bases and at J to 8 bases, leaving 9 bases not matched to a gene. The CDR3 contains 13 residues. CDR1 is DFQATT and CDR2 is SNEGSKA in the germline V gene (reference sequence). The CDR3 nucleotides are TGCAGTGCCGGCCTCGCTAGCGGGCATGAGCAGTTCTTC. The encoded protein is CSAGLASGHEQFF.

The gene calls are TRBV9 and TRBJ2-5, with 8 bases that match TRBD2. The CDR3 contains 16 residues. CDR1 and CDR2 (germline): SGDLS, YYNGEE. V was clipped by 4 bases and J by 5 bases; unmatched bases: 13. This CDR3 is CASSPRVLAVIETQYF. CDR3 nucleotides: TGTGCCAGCAGCCCCCGCGTACTAGCGGTAATTGAGACCCAGTACTTC.

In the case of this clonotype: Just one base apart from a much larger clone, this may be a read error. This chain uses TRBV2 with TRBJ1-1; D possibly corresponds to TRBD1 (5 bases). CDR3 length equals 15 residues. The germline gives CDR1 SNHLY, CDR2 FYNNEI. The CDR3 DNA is TGTGCCAGCACCCACCCCCAGGGTTTCCCTACTGAAGTTTTCTTT. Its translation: CASTHPQGFPTEVFF.

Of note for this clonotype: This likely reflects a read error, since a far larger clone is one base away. CDR3 protein: CASSSLGGYYTDTQYF. The DNA of the CDR3 is TGTGCCAGCAGCTCTTTGGGGGGTTATTACACAGATACGCAGTATTTT. J is TRBJ2-3 and V is TRBV11-2; tentative D call: TRBD2 (6 bases). The ends were cut back, 4 bases at V and 2 bases at J, with 16 bases in the middle. CDR1 and CDR2 (germline): SGHAT, FQNNGV. The CDR3 has 16 residues.

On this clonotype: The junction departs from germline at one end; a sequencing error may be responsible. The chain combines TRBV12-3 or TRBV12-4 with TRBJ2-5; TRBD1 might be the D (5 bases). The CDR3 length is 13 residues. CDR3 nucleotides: TGTGCCAGCATACCGACAGCCCAAGATACCCAGTACTTC. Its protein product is CASIPTAQDTQYF.

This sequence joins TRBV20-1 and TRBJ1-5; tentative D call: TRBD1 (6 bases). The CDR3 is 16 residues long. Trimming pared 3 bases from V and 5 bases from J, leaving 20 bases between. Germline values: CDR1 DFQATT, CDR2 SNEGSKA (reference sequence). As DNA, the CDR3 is TGCAGTGCTAGGATCTTTGGCAGGGGAGGCGATCAGCCCCAGCATTTT. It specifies CSARIFGRGGDQPQHF.

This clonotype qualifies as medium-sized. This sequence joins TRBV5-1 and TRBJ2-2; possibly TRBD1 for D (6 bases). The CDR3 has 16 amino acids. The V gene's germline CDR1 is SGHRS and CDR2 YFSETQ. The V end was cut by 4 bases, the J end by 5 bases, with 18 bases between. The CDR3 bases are TGCGCCAGCAGCCGCCGAAGGGGGACACCGACCGGGGAGCTGTTTTTT. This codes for CASSRRRGTPTGELFF.

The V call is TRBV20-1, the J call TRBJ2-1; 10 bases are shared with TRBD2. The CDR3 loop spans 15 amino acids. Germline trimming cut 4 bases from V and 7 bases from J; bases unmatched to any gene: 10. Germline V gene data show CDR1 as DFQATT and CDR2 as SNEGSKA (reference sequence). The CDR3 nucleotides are TGCAGTGCTAAGCGCTCTAGCGGGAGCTTAAATGAGCAGTTCTTC. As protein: CSAKRSSGSLNEQFF.

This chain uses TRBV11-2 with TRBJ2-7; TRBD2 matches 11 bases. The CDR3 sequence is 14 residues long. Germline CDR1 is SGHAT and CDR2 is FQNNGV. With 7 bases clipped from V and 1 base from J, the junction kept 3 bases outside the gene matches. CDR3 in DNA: TGTGCCAGCAACCGACTAGCGGGGTCCTACGAGCAGTACTTC. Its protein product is CASNRLAGSYEQYF.

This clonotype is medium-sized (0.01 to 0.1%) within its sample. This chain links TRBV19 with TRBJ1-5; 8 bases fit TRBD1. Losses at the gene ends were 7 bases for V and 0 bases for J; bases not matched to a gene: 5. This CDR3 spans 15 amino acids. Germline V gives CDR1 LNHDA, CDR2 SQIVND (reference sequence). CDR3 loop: CASIRQGNSNQPQHF. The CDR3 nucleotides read TGTGCCAGTATCAGACAGGGGAATAGCAATCAGCCCCAGCATTTT.

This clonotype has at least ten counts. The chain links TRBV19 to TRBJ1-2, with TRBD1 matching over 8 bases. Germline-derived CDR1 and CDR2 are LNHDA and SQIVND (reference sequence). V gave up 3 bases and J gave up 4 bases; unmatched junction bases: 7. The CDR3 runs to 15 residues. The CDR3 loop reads CASSMRQGRVYGYTF. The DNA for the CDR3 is TGTGCCAGTAGTATGAGACAGGGGCGGGTCTATGGCTACACCTTC.

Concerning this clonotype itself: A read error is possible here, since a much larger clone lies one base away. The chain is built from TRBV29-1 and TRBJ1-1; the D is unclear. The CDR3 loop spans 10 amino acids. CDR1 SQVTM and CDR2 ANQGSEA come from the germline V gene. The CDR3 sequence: CTVGVTEAFF. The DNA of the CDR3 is TGCACGGTCGGCGTAACTGAAGCTTTCTTT.

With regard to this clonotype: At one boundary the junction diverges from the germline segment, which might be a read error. CDR3 amino acids: CANSETRVGSYEKYF. The CDR3, as DNA: TGTGCCAACAGTGAGACCCGGGTGGGATCCTACGAGAAGTACTTC. V gene TRBV6-1 combines with J gene TRBJ2-7; no reliable D call. CDR1 and CDR2 from the germline V gene are MNHNS and SASEGT. CDR3 size: 15 residues.

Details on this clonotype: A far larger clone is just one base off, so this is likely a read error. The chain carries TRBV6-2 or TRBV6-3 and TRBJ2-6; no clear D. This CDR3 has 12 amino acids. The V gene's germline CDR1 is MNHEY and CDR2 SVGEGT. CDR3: CASSDSRRVLTF. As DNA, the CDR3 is TGTGCCAGCAGTGACTCCCGGCGGGTCCTGACTTTC.

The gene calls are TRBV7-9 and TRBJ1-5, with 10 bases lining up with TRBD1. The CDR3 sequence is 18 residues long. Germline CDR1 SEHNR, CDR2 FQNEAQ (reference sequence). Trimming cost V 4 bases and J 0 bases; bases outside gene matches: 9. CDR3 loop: CASSSPGTGAYSNQPQHF. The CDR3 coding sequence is TGTGCCAGCAGCTCTCCCGGGACAGGGGCGTATAGCAATCAGCCCCAGCATTTT.